This T cell receptor beta chain is from a study of glioma-infiltrating T cells. Using RNA template, CDR3s of TCR alpha and beta were amplified with iRepertoire arm-PCR. One-step reverse transcription and amplification started from about 100-400 ng of tissue mRNA or PBMC total RNA. TCRdb reprocessed the multiplex PCR reads via MiXCR and lists one record per CDR3 protein. Of around 180,000 distinct CDR3 sequences listed, around 40% are singletons. CDR3 size: 14 residues. With 6 bases removed from V and 10 bases from J, the gap between germline ends came to 19 bases. Germline V gene data show CDR1 as MNHEY and CDR2 as SMNVEV (reference sequence).

The sample was glioma tissue, nonneoplastic brain tissue, or PBMCs (not recorded which). This TCR was sampled from a human donor with low-grade glioma or glioblastoma, undergoing nonglioma brain surgery, or in good health (not recorded which). The V and J genes are TRBV27 and TRBJ2-1, with D maybe TRBD1 (5 bases). CDR3 amino acids: CASSPRQPHYEQFF. The CDR3 nucleotides read TGTGCCAGCAGCCCCAGACAGCCCCACTACGAGCAGTTCTTC.